The 25 T cell receptor beta chains in this list originate from one sample, sequenced in a study of CD8 T cells in Susac syndrome. Random hexamers served to reverse transcribe roughly 0.45 to 1 ug RNA. A single record per CDR3 protein comes from TCRdb applying MiXCR to the immunoSEQ multiplex PCR reads. The sample lists about 400,000 distinct CDR3 sequences, more than 70% seen once, with roughly 0.1% in the top ten. The sample consisted of CD8+ T cells from PBMCs. These receptor sequences come from a human donor with multiple sclerosis.

The chain carries TRBV30 and TRBJ2-6, with D possibly matching TRBD1 (5 bases). Germline CDR1 is GTSNPN and CDR2 is SVGIG (reference sequence). The CDR3 sequence is 17 residues long. V gave up 2 bases and J gave up 2 bases, with 16 bases separating them. CDR3 amino acids: CAWSLGPPGPGANVLTF. Written as DNA, the CDR3 is TGTGCCTGGAGTCTCGGACCTCCAGGGCCTGGGGCCAACGTCCTGACTTTC.

The V call is TRBV12-5, the J call TRBJ2-7, with D tentatively TRBD1 (6 bases). V dropped 7 bases and J dropped 5 bases, with 15 bases sitting between them. The CDR3 is 13 amino acids. Per the germline V gene, CDR1 is LGHNT and CDR2 is FRNRAP. CDR3 bases: TGTGCTAGTGACCTACCGACAGGCCACGAGCAGTACTTC. Its protein product is CASDLPTGHEQYF.

V usage is TRBV27 and J usage is TRBJ2-7; D is perhaps TRBD1 (6 bases). The CDR3 spans 13 residues. Germline values: CDR1 MNHEY, CDR2 SMNVEV (reference sequence). V was clipped by 6 bases and J by 4 bases, with 13 bases between them. As DNA, the CDR3 is TGTGCCAGCAGGGGACACCCCAATTACGAGCAGTACTTC. This sequence encodes CASRGHPNYEQYF.

The chain is built from TRBV5-4 and TRBJ1-4, with TRBD1 matching 7 bases. Germline V gene data show CDR1 as SGHNT and CDR2 as YYREEE (reference sequence). With V trimmed by 3 bases and J by 12 bases, 11 bases remained unmatched. The CDR3 consists of 14 residues. Here the CDR3 DNA reads TGTGCCAGCAGCTCCGACAGGGAGGGGAGCGAACTGTTTTTT. It translates to CASSSDREGSELFF.

The rearrangement joins TRBV4-1 to TRBJ1-1, with D hard to call. Germline lookup yields CDR1 MGHRA and CDR2 YSYEKL. Deletions cut 6 bases from V and 4 bases from J, with 15 bases between. The CDR3 runs to 14 residues. CDR3: CASRQLYHSTEAFF. The CDR3 DNA reads TGCGCCAGCAGACAACTCTACCACAGCACTGAAGCTTTCTTT.

This chain uses TRBV10-3 with TRBJ1-4; maybe TRBD1 (5 bases). The CDR3 length is 15 residues. CDR1 and CDR2 from the germline V gene are ENHRY and SYGVKD. V shed 2 bases and J shed 2 bases, with 9 bases lying between them. The CDR3: CAISEGGATNEKLFF. CDR3 in DNA: TGTGCCATCAGTGAGGGTGGGGCTACTAATGAAAAACTGTTTTTT.

V and J are TRBV19 and TRBJ1-4; no reliable D call. The CDR3 covers 14 residues. Germline loops: CDR1 LNHDA, CDR2 SQIVND (reference sequence). The V gene lost 3 bases and the J gene lost 4 bases, with 9 bases spanning the gap. As DNA, the CDR3 is TGTGCCAGTAGTATCGCCACCTTTAATGAAAAACTGTTTTTT. Translation gives CASSIATFNEKLFF.

The J gene is TRBJ2-5, the V gene TRBV27; D tentatively reads TRBD1 or TRBD2 (7 bases each). The CDR3 loop spans 13 amino acids. The germline V gene encodes CDR1 MNHEY and CDR2 SMNVEV (reference sequence). V was shortened by 8 bases and J by 7 bases, with 17 bases between the two germline ends. CDR3 amino acids: CASGTSGGATQYF. CDR3 nucleotide sequence: TGTGCCAGCGGAACCTCAGGGGGGGCGACCCAGTACTTC.

This clonotype was counted a few times. The genes are TRBV6-6 and TRBJ1-5; perhaps TRBD1 as D (5 bases). In germline, CDR1 is MNHNY, CDR2 SVGAGI (reference sequence). This CDR3 contains 13 residues. Trimming removed 5 bases at V and 5 bases at J, with 10 bases between. CDR3 in DNA: TGTGCCAGCAGTCGTCAGGGTGATCAGCCCCAGCATTTT. Residues: CASSRQGDQPQHF.

The chain combines TRBV2 with TRBJ2-5; TRBD2 matches at 8 bases. Germline V gene sequence: CDR1 SNHLY, CDR2 FYNNEI. The CDR3 runs 18 residues. V shed 5 bases and J 1 base; nucleotides not matched to a gene: 15. The CDR3 protein is CASSYPSPSGSSQETQYF. DNA for the CDR3: TGTGCCAGCAGTTACCCGAGTCCTAGCGGGTCAAGCCAAGAGACCCAGTACTTC.

The chain combines TRBV20-1 with TRBJ2-7; no clear D gene. The ends were cut back, 2 bases at V and 2 bases at J, with 16 bases in the middle. In germline, CDR1 is DFQATT, CDR2 SNEGSKA (reference sequence). The CDR3 contains 15 residues. The DNA of the CDR3 is TGCAGTGCTAGATTGTCTAGTGGAGTTCCCTACGAGCAGTACTTC. Its translation is CSARLSSGVPYEQYF.

There are a few counts of this clonotype. This chain connects TRBV6-1 to TRBJ2-1; possible D gene TRBD2, 6 bases. This CDR3 spans 15 amino acids. Per germline, CDR1 MNHNS and CDR2 SASEGT. The germline V and J ends were trimmed by 6 bases and 1 base, with 13 bases remaining between them. The CDR3 nucleotides are TGTGCCAGCAGGGGCAACGGGGGATCCTACAATGAGCAGTTCTTC. Amino acid sequence: CASRGNGGSYNEQFF.

The chain combines TRBV6-5 with TRBJ1-1; D unresolved. Germline CDR1 reads MNHEY; CDR2 reads SVGAGI. V dropped 0 bases and J dropped 5 bases, with 7 bases sitting between them. The CDR3 sequence is 13 residues long. The CDR3 spells CASSYSFITEAFF. CDR3 DNA: TGTGCCAGCAGTTACTCGTTCATAACTGAAGCTTTCTTT.

Of note for this clonotype: The final CDR3 position lacks the conserved phenylalanine or tryptophan, pointing to a likely read error. The chain is built from TRBV12-3 or TRBV12-4 and TRBJ2-1; no clear D. CDR3 size: 13 residues. V was pared by 5 bases and J by 6 bases, with 11 bases between. In DNA form, the CDR3 reads TGTGCCAGCAGTCTTACGACGAGCAATGAGCAGTTCCTC. Translation: CASSLTTSNEQFL.

The CDR3 loop reads CASSIGGYEQFF. For the CDR3, the DNA is TGTGCCAGTAGTATCGGTGGATATGAGCAGTTCTTC. The rearrangement uses TRBV19 and TRBJ2-1; D remains unclear. This CDR3 comprises 12 residues. V lost 3 bases, J lost 8 bases, and 8 bases lay in between. Germline V gene sequence: CDR1 LNHDA, CDR2 SQIVND (reference sequence). The variable domain in full, with the rest retrieved from reference TRBV19 and TRBJ2-1, is DGGITQSPKYLFRKEGQNVTLSCEQNLNHDAMYWYRQDPGQGLRLIYYSQIVNDFQKGDIAEGYSVSREKKESFPLTVTSAQKNPTAFYLCASSIGGYEQFFGPGTRLTVL.

This chain links TRBV30 with TRBJ2-5; D remains ambiguous. V shed 1 base and J shed 1 base, with 13 bases lying between them. Germline loops: CDR1 GTSNPN, CDR2 SVGIG (reference sequence). The CDR3 contains 15 residues. CDR3 residues: CAWSGVWSSQETQYF. DNA for the CDR3: TGTGCCTGGAGTGGGGTTTGGTCGAGCCAAGAGACCCAGTACTTC.

The chain uses TRBV24-1 and TRBJ2-1, with 10 bases identical to TRBD2. Germline trimming cut 7 bases from V and 3 bases from J; bases unmatched to any gene: 2. Germline V lookup: CDR1 KGHDR, CDR2 SFDVKD. There are 14 residues in the CDR3. DNA of the CDR3: TGTGCCACCAGCACTAGCGGGAACTACAATGAGCAGTTCTTC. Translating gives CATSTSGNYNEQFF.

The chain uses TRBV12-3 or TRBV12-4 and TRBJ2-2, with D unclear. The length of the CDR3 is 14 residues. Deletions cut 0 bases from V and 7 bases from J, with 9 bases between. The CDR3 bases are TGTGCCAGCAGTTTAGCGCTGGGTGTCGGGGAGCTGTTTTTT. Residues: CASSLALGVGELFF.

The V and J genes are TRBV21-1 and TRBJ2-3. TRBV21-1 is termed a pseudogene. The CDR3 has 14 residues. The CDR3 protein is CASPTLGSTDTQYF. The CDR3 coding sequence is TGTGCCAGCCCGACTCTAGGTAGCACAGATACGCAGTATTTT.

The gene calls are TRBV5-1 and TRBJ1-1; unclear D gene. CDR3 length equals 13 residues. V was clipped by 4 bases and J by 4 bases, with 11 bases between them. The germline gives CDR1 SGHRS, CDR2 YFSETQ. CDR3 in amino acids: CASSPPDPTEAFF. CDR3 bases: TGCGCCAGCAGCCCGCCCGATCCCACTGAAGCTTTCTTT.

This chain connects TRBV9 to TRBJ2-5; 9 positions match TRBD2. CDR3 length: 15 amino acids. V shed 0 bases and J 5 bases; nucleotides not matched to a gene: 5. Germline V gene data show CDR1 as SGDLS and CDR2 as YYNGEE. CDR3 region: CASSVASGGRETQYF. The DNA for the CDR3 is TGTGCCAGCAGCGTAGCAAGCGGGGGGCGGGAGACCCAGTACTTC.

The CDR3 here is CASSYPGLAGDHNEQFF. CDR3 sequence (DNA): TGTGCCAGCAGTTACCCAGGTCTAGCGGGAGATCACAATGAGCAGTTCTTC. This chain connects TRBV6-5 to TRBJ2-1, with 10 bases fitting TRBD2. With V trimmed by 2 bases and J by 5 bases, 9 bases remained unmatched. The CDR3 is 17 residues long. The V gene's germline CDR1 is MNHEY and CDR2 SVGAGI.

The V call is TRBV4-1, the J call TRBJ2-3; TRBD1 matches 9 bases. In germline, CDR1 is MGHRA, CDR2 YSYEKL. The CDR3 consists of 16 residues. Unmatched junction bases numbered 7, after V lost 4 bases and J lost 2 bases. CDR3 in amino acids: CASSRTGTGITDTQYF. In DNA form, the CDR3 reads TGCGCCAGCAGCCGAACCGGGACAGGGATCACAGATACGCAGTATTTT.

This chain connects TRBV12-3 or TRBV12-4 to TRBJ1-2; D gene ambiguous. The CDR3 consists of 15 residues. Trimming removed 7 bases at V and 7 bases at J, with 22 bases between. CDR3 amino acids: CASNSDEFSGGGYTF. In nucleotides, the CDR3 is TGTGCCAGCAACTCTGACGAGTTTTCCGGAGGTGGCTACACCTTC.

The chain joins TRBV27 to TRBJ2-7, with 10 bases aligning to TRBD2. Germline CDR1 is MNHEY and CDR2 is SMNVEV (reference sequence). The CDR3 loop spans 14 amino acids. The V and J ends lost 6 bases and 3 bases, in that order; junction bases with no gene match: 5. CDR3 DNA: TGTGCCAGCAGGCTAGCGGGAGAGGTCTACGAGCAGTACTTC. Protein: CASRLAGEVYEQYF.